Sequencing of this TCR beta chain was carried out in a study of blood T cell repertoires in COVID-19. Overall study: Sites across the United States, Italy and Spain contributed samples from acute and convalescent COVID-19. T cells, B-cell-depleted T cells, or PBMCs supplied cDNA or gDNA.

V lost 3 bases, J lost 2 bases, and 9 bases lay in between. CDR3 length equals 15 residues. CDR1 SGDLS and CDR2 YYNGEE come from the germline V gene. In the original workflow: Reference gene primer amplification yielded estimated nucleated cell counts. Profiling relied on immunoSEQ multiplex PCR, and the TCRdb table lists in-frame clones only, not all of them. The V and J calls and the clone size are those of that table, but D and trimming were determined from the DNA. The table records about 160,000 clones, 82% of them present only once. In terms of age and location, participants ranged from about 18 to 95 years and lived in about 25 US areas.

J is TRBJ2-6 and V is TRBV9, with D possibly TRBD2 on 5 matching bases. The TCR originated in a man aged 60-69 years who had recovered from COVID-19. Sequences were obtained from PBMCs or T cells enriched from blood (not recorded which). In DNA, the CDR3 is TGTGCCAGCAGCGGCCCGGGGACTGGGGCCAACGTCCTGACTTTC. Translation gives CASSGPGTGANVLTF.